This T cell receptor beta chain comes out of a study of blood T cell repertoires in COVID-19. Turning to the study itself: Samples came from the United States, Italy and Spain, spanning acute and convalescent COVID-19.

Generated by immunoSEQ multiplex PCR, the TCRdb table keeps only in-frame clones and is missing some. There are some 150,000 clones in the sample; about 85% occur only once, and about 2.6% lies in the top ten. With 5 bases removed from V and 1 base from J, the gap between germline ends came to 11 bases. The CDR3 consists of 14 residues. The germline V gene encodes CDR1 SGHTA and CDR2 FQGNSA. The V gene is TRBV7-2, the J gene TRBJ2-5, with D unclear. Sequenced input: peripheral blood. This TCR derives from a human donor with acute or convalescent COVID-19. The donor label of this sample is uncertain. Written as DNA, the CDR3 is TGTGCCAGCAGCCCCCGGCGGCCCCAAGAGACCCAGTACTTC. Translated: CASSPRRPQETQYF.